This TCR beta chain was identified in a study of blood T cells in healthy people across ages (dated by TCRdb to the mid-2010s). Concerning the study at large: In model experiments, template switching captured roughly one uniquely barcoded TCR beta cDNA molecule for every two T cells. Using deep sequencing normalized with unique cDNA molecular identifiers, the study measured how TCR beta repertoire diversity changes with age. Donors were grouped into four age groups: young (average roughly 15 years), middle-aged (under 40), aged (62) and long-lived (approximately 81). To avoid experimental bias, donors of different ages were randomly spread across the sequencing lanes. Using the same blood draw, the study looked at two additional independent replicas of 1 million unique cDNA reads for two donors, one aged 18 to 30 and the other aged 80 or older. Summary of the overall study and its limitations: Conclusive comparison of naive and antigen-experienced compartments was prevented by the profiling of bulk unsorted PBMCs. The CMV infection status of donors was not known, potentially confounding age-related changes in expanded clonotypes. Estimates of total diversity based on one million sequenced T cells were considered lower bounds and underestimates. Observed TCR beta diversity correlated strongly with the percentage of naive T cells measured by flow cytometry. As age increased, observed TCR beta diversity per million T cells dropped in a roughly linear way, and a significant reduction was already evident by age 40. Compared with the aged group, the long-lived group had more naive CD4+ T cells, fewer expanded clones and increased TCR diversity, a pattern suggesting age selection.

To note about this clonotype: The clone's antigen remains unknown. Per-nucleotide qualities are absent, and no much larger clonotype sits a single base away.

CDR1 SGHRS and CDR2 YFSETQ were looked up in the germline V gene. The CDR3, from cysteine to phenylalanine, totals 11 residues. Kept here is only the CDR3 DNA, which spans 33 bases and is read in frame from base 1. The junction carries 6 bases between V and J, which are trimmed by 4 bases and 7 bases respectively. Receptors were amplified or captured by 5' RACE. Sequencing instrument: Illumina HiSeq 2500. A second 7 to 11 cycle PCR used a sample-barcoded 5' primer and a J-beta primer mix. A unique molecular identifier was introduced onto each TCR beta cDNA molecule by a template-switch 5' adaptor carrying 12 random nucleotides. At least 3 million CDR3-containing paired-end reads were obtained from each sample. First-strand cDNA was synthesized from all RNA with the Mint cDNA synthesis kit, primed by a TRBC-specific oligonucleotide. Following uracil-DNA glycosylase treatment, a first 18-cycle PCR with universal primers M1SS and BC2_uni_R was performed on all cDNA. As for how the authors treated the data: Each sample was normalized by randomly selecting 1 million high-quality reads, each carrying a distinct molecular identifier. Instead of being binned into consensus sequences, reads that shared molecular identifiers were thrown out. MiTCR, set to a Q25 quality threshold and the strictest error-elimination algorithm, was used for CDR3 identification, clonotype clustering and error correction. A nonparametric unseen species model with Euler transformation was used to estimate a lower bound on total TCR beta diversity. TCRdb passed the public sequencing reads through fastp at Q25 and MiXCR, retaining productive beta sequences. Rows matching on CDR3 protein sequence are summarized as one entry with the most common DNA and genes. TCRdb, not the original authors, processed these V and J calls. The sample yields over a million distinct CDR3 sequences; roughly 45% were counted once. In total, the top ten clones hold approximately 17% of the sample.

Donors were a few dozen systemically healthy Caucasian individuals from Russia aged roughly 6 to 95 years. About 9.8 milliliters of peripheral blood were drawn from each donor into EDTA-treated Vacutainer tubes. PBMCs were isolated by Ficoll-Paque density-gradient centrifugation, with at least 6 million obtained per sample. Total RNA was extracted from PBMCs with Trizol reagent, with at least 6 micrograms obtained per sample. For every donor, flow cytometry on a PBMC aliquot measured the percentage of naive CD45RAhigh/CD27high T cells. Sequencing was done on a sample of blood. The chain uses TRBV5-1 and TRBJ2-1; the D gene assignment is ambiguous. The clonotype originates from a woman aged 55-70 years in good health. The DNA sequence is given as TGCGCCAGCAGCCGTCAGAATGAGCAGTTCTTC. Its protein is CASSRQNEQFF.